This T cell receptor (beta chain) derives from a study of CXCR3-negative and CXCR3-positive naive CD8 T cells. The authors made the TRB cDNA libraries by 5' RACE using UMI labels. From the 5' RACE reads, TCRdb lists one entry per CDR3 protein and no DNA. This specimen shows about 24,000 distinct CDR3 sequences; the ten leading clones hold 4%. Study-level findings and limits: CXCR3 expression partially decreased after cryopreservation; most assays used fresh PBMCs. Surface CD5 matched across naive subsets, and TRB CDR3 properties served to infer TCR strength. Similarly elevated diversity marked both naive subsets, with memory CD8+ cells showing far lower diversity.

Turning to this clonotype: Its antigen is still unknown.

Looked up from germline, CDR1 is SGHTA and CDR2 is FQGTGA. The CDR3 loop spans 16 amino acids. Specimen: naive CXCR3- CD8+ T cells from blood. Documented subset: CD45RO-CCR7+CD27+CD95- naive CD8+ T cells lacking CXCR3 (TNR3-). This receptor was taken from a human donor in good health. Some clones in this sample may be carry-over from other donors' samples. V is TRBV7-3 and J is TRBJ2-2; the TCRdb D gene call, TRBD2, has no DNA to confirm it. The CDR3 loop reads CASSSYGTRHTGELFF.